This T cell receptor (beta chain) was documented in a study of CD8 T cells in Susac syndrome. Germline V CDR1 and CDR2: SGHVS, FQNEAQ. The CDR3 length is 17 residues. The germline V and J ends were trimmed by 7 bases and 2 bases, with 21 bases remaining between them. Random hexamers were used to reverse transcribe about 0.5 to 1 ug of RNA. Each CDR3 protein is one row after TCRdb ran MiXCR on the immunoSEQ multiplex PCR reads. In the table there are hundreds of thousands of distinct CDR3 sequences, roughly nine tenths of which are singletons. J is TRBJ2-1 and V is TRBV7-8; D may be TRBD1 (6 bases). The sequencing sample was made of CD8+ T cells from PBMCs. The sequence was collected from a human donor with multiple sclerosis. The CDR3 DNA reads TGTGCCAGCACCGACAGCCTGGGGGCCGCCCCCTACAATGAGCAGTTCTTC. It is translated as CASTDSLGAAPYNEQFF.